This is a list of T cell receptor beta chains from one sample in a study of CD8+CD57+ T cells in acquired aplastic anemia. MiXCR, run by TCRdb on the reads, gives a single entry per CDR3 protein. This table holds around 150,000 distinct CDR3 sequences, roughly 47% found once. Sequencing was done on a sample of sorted CD4+, CD8+, or CD8+CD57+ T cells (not recorded which) from PBMCs. These TCRs come from a human donor in good health. CDR3s include the opening cysteine and the closing phenylalanine or tryptophan. D genes are given only for firm matches. Expanded clones are given a class, and other clones once, few, many or no size at all.

abundance,v_gene,d_gene,j_gene,CDR3aa,CDR3nt
many,TRBV7-3,TRBD2,TRBJ2-5,CASSFGTGGETQYF,TGTGCCAGCAGCTTCGGGACGGGGGGGGAGACCCAGTACTTC
many,TRBV5-1,TRBD2,TRBJ2-7,CASSLATPSGLGSYEQYF,TGCGCCAGCAGCTTGGCCACCCCCTCCGGACTAGGGTCCTACGAGCAGTACTTC
NA,TRBV2,TRBD2,TRBJ2-3,CASSPLERGADTQYF,TGTGCCAGCAGCCCCCTGGAGCGGGGGGCAGATACGCAGTATTTT
many,TRBV11-2,NA,TRBJ1-6,CASSFWNSPLHF,TGTGCCAGCAGCTTTTGGAATTCACCCCTCCACTTT
NA,TRBV24-1,NA,TRBJ1-5,CATSDFFPRGNQPQHF,TGTGCCACCAGTGATTTCTTCCCGAGGGGCAATCAGCCCCAGCATTTT
NA,TRBV28,TRBD1,TRBJ2-2,CASSLGDRNTGELFF,TGTGCCAGCAGTTTGGGGGACAGGAACACCGGGGAGCTGTTTTTT
once,TRBV5-1,TRBD1,TRBJ1-4,CASSWGDRGDEKLFF,TGCGCCAGCAGCTGGGGGGACAGGGGAGATGAAAAACTGTTTTTT
NA,TRBV7-7,TRBD1,TRBJ2-5,CASRPGTGGWETQYF,TGTGCCAGCAGACCCGGAACAGGGGGATGGGAGACCCAGTACTTC
NA,TRBV2,NA,TRBJ2-3,CGDGGSIGDTQYF,TGTGGGGACGGAGGGTCCATCGGAGATACGCAGTATTTT
once,TRBV11-1,TRBD1,TRBJ1-2,CASSLGDRETGYGYTF,TGTGCCAGCAGCTTAGGGGACAGGGAGACTGGCTATGGCTACACCTTC
many,TRBV4-3,NA,TRBJ1-2,CASSQERVFYGYTF,TGCGCCAGCAGCCAAGAAAGGGTATTCTATGGCTACACCTTC
NA,TRBV15,NA,TRBJ2-1,CATSRDASDEQFF,TGTGCCACCAGCAGAGATGCTAGCGATGAGCAGTTCTTC
NA,TRBV10-2,NA,TRBJ2-5,CASSDPGRETQYF,TGCGCCAGCAGTGATCCAGGGCGGGAGACCCAGTACTTC
many,TRBV7-2,NA,TRBJ1-2,CASSLGVSSKYTF,TGTGCCAGCAGCTTAGGGGTGTCGAGCAAATACACCTTC
many,TRBV7-2,NA,TRBJ1-3,CASSLVWTSGNTIYF,TGTGCCAGCAGCTTAGTATGGACAAGTGGAAACACCATATATTTT
few,TRBV19,NA,TRBJ2-2,CASSSGLTGELFF,TGTGCCAGTAGTAGCGGCTTGACCGGGGAGCTGTTTTTT
many,TRBV9,NA,TRBJ1-1,CASSGGGVTEAFF,TGTGCCAGCAGCGGAGGGGGGGTCACTGAAGCTTTCTTT
many,TRBV6-5,TRBD2,TRBJ2-7,CASRKERGAYEQYF,TGTGCCAGCAGGAAAGAGCGGGGGGCCTACGAGCAGTACTTC